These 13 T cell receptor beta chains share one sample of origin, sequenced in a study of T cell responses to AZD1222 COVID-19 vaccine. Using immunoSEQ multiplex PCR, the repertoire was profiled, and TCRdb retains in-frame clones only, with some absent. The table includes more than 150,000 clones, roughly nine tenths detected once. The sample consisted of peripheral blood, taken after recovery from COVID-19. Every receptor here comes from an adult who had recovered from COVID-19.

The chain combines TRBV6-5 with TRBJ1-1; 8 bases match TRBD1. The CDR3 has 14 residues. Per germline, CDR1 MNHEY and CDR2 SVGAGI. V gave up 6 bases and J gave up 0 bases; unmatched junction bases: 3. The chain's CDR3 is CASRGDRMNTEAFF. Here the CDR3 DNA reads TGTGCCAGCAGAGGGGACAGGATGAACACTGAAGCTTTCTTT.

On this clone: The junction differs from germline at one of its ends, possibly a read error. In DNA, the CDR3 is TGTGCCAGCAGCTTAGACCGGGGGACTCAAGAGGCCCAGTACTTC. Translation: CASSLDRGTQEAQYF. V is TRBV11-3 and J is TRBJ2-5; possible D gene TRBD2, 6 bases. This CDR3 spans 15 amino acids. Germline CDR1 and CDR2: SGHNT and YENEEA.

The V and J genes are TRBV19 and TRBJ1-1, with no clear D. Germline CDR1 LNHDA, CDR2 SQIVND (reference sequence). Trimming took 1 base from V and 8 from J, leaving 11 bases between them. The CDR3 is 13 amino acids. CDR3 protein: CASSIVSGMEAFF. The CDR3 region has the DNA TGTGCCAGTAGTATAGTATCGGGGATGGAAGCTTTCTTT.

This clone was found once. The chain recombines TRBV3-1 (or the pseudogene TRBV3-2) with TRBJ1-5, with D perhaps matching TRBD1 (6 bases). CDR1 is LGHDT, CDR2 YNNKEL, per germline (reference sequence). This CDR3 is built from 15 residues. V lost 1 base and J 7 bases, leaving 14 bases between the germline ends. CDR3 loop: CASSQGNGGRQPQHF. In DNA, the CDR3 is TGTGCCAGCAGCCAAGGTAACGGGGGCAGGCAGCCCCAGCATTTT.

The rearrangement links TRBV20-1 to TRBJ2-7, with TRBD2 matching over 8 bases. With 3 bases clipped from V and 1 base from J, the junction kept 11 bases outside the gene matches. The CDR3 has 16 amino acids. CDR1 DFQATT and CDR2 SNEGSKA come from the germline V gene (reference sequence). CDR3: CSASNLAGRKSYEQYF. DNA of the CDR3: TGCAGTGCTAGTAATTTAGCGGGGCGAAAATCCTACGAGCAGTACTTC.

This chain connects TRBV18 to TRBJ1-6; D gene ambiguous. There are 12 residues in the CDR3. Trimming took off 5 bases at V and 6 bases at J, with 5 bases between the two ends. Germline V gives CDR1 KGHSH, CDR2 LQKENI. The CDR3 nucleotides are TGTGCCAGCTCATCGCCTAATTCACCCCTCCACTTT. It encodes CASSSPNSPLHF.

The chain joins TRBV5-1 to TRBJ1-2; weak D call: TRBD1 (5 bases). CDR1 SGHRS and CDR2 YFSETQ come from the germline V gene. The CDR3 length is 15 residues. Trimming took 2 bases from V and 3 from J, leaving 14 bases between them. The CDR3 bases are TGCGCCAGCAGCTTTCTCGTGGAACAGGACTATGGCTACACCTTC. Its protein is CASSFLVEQDYGYTF. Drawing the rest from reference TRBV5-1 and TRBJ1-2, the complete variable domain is KAGVTQTPRYLIKTRGQQVTLSCSPISGHRSVSWYQQTPGQGLQFLFEYFSETQRNKGNFPGRFSGRQFSNSRSEMNVSTLELGDSALYLCASSFLVEQDYGYTFGSGTRLTVV.

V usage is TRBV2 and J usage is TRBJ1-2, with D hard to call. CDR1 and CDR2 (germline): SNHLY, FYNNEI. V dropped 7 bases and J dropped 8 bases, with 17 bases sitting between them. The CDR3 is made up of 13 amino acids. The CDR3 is CASTAPGGGGYTF. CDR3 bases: TGTGCCAGCACTGCACCGGGAGGCGGGGGCTACACCTTC.

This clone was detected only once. The CDR3 coding sequence is TGTGCCAGCAGCCAATTCGGGGATCAGCCCCAGCATTTT. Amino acid sequence: CASSQFGDQPQHF. The chain uses TRBV3-1 (or the pseudogene TRBV3-2) and TRBJ1-5; the D is unclear. V shed 2 bases and J shed 5 bases, with 7 bases lying between them. CDR3 length equals 13 residues. Per the germline V gene, CDR1 is LGHDT and CDR2 is YNNKEL (reference sequence).

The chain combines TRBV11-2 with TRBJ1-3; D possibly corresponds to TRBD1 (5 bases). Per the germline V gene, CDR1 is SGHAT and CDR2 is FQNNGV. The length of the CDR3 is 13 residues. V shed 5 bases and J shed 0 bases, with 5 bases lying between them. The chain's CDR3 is CASSQGSGNTIYF. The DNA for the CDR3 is TGTGCCAGCAGCCAGGGCTCTGGAAACACCATATATTTT. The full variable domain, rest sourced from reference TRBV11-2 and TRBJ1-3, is EAGVAQSPRYKIIEKRQSVAFWCNPISGHATLYWYQQILGQGPKLLIQFQNNGVVDDSQLPKDRFSAERLKGVDSTLKIQPAKLEDSAVYLCASSQGSGNTIYFGEGSWLTVV.

The CDR3 DNA sequence: TGTGCCAGCAGTAAACCGGGACAGGGGAATTCACCCCTCCACTTT. Protein: CASSKPGQGNSPLHF. The chain couples TRBV6-5 to TRBJ1-6, with 10 bases lining up with TRBD1. This CDR3 is 15 amino acids long. Trimming at V came to 5 bases and at J to 7 bases, leaving 5 bases not matched to a gene. CDR1 and CDR2 from the germline V gene are MNHEY and SVGAGI.

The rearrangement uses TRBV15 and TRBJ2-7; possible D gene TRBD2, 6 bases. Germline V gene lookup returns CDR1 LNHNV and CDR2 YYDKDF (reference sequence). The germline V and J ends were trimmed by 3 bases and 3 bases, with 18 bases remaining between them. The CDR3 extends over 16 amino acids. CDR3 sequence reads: CATSRTGTAGIYEQYF. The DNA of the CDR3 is TGTGCCACCAGCAGGACCGGGACTGCAGGGATCTACGAGCAGTACTTC.

The CDR3 DNA is TGCAGCGTTGAGGACAGGGGCGACTCCTACAATGAGCAGTTCTTC. Encoded protein: CSVEDRGDSYNEQFF. The rearrangement links TRBV29-1 to TRBJ2-1; 9 bases fit TRBD1. V shed 3 bases and J 0 bases; nucleotides not matched to a gene: 3. The CDR3 spans 15 residues. Germline lookup yields CDR1 SQVTM and CDR2 ANQGSEA.